The next 26 T cell receptor beta chains were all read from a single sample in a study of OX40 agonist ivuxolimab in advanced cancers. The protocol was immunoSEQ multiplex PCR, while the TCRdb copy is restricted to in-frame clones and leaves out a portion. The table records around 80,000 clones, approximately 84% of them present only once. The material was CD4+ or CD8+ T cells sorted from blood, obtained in a trial of the OX40 agonist ivuxolimab. The receptors here all came from an adult with an advanced solid tumor such as melanoma, head and neck, liver or kidney cancer.

The chain employs TRBV4-3 and TRBJ1-2; 7 bases line up with TRBD1. The germline V gene encodes CDR1 LGHNA and CDR2 YSLEER. The CDR3 consists of 13 residues. After removal of 6 bases from V and 2 bases from J, the junction contained 3 bases not matched to a gene. The CDR3 nucleotides read TGCGCCAGCAGTGACAGGGTCAACTATGGCTACACCTTC. The encoded protein is CASSDRVNYGYTF.

On this clone itself: The junction departs from the called germline gene at one end, perhaps through a read error. This CDR3 is CASSTQTGGKYEQYF. The CDR3 coding sequence is TGTGCTAGCAGCACCCAGACAGGGGGCAAATACGAGCAGTACTTC. The chain couples TRBV7-7 to TRBJ2-7; 10 bases line up with TRBD1. Per the germline V gene, CDR1 is SSHAT and CDR2 is FNYEAQ (reference sequence). The CDR3 covers 15 residues.

This clone showed up just once. The V call is TRBV18, the J call TRBJ2-7; D not resolved. V shed 1 base and J shed 2 bases, with 3 bases lying between them. The CDR3 is made up of 12 amino acids. Germline values: CDR1 KGHSH, CDR2 LQKENI. Here the CDR3 DNA reads TGTGCCAGCTCACCACGAACCTACGAGCAGTACTTC. This sequence encodes CASSPRTYEQYF.

CDR3 amino acids: CASSLRLAGGFPDTQYF. The CDR3 DNA reads as TGTGCCAGCAGCCTTAGACTAGCGGGGGGGTTCCCCGATACGCAGTATTTT. V gene TRBV7-8 combines with J gene TRBJ2-3, with TRBD2 matching over 14 bases. Germline values: CDR1 SGHVS, CDR2 FQNEAQ. V gave up 5 bases and J gave up 6 bases; unmatched junction bases: 10. CDR3 size: 17 residues.

The chain joins TRBV27 to TRBJ2-1, with TRBD1 matching 8 bases. The germline V gene encodes CDR1 MNHEY and CDR2 SMNVEV (reference sequence). This CDR3 region has 17 residues. V was pared by 5 bases and J by 4 bases, with 13 bases of the junction left unmatched. CDR3 in amino acids: CASSPYQTGESYNEQFF. The CDR3 nucleotides read TGTGCCAGCAGTCCATATCAGACAGGGGAGAGTTACAATGAGCAGTTCTTC.

In its sample, this clone was seen a few times. The J gene is TRBJ2-3, the V gene TRBV5-1; 7 positions agree with TRBD1. The CDR3 has 14 residues. The ends lost 2 bases at V and 1 base at J; junction bases unmatched: 1. Germline lookup yields CDR1 SGHRS and CDR2 YFSETQ. The CDR3 DNA sequence: TGCGCCAGCAGCTTTCAGGGGGGCACAGATACGCAGTATTTT. Amino acids: CASSFQGGTDTQYF.

In its sample, this clone was seen once. V gene TRBV19 combines with J gene TRBJ1-2, with unresolved D. The CDR3 covers 14 residues. Germline V gene sequence: CDR1 LNHDA, CDR2 SQIVND (reference sequence). Between the trimmed V and J ends, which lost 6 bases and 4 bases, there was a span of 15 bases. CDR3 bases: TGTGCCAGTAGCTTAAAAAGCGACACCTATGGCTACACCTTC. This sequence encodes CASSLKSDTYGYTF.

This clone was detected only a few times. This sequence joins TRBV18 and TRBJ2-7, with D uncertain. V lost 2 bases, J lost 9 bases, and 20 bases lay in between. In germline, CDR1 is KGHSH, CDR2 LQKENI. The CDR3 totals 15 residues. The CDR3 DNA follows: TGTGCCAGCTCACCAAGGGCGCGAACTGACGGCCGGCAGTACTTC. It is translated as CASSPRARTDGRQYF.

V usage is TRBV10-1 and J usage is TRBJ2-7, with D maybe TRBD2 (5 bases). Germline V gives CDR1 WNHNN, CDR2 SYGVQD (reference sequence). The CDR3 is 14 amino acids. The V end lost 5 bases, the J end lost 2 bases, and 13 bases lay between the germline ends. DNA for the CDR3: TGCGCCAGCAGTAAGCGAGGGTCTGCCTACGAGCAGTACTTC. Its protein is CASSKRGSAYEQYF.

V usage is TRBV19 and J usage is TRBJ1-3; D gene uncertain. Germline V gene data show CDR1 as LNHDA and CDR2 as SQIVND (reference sequence). Trimming removed 8 bases at V and 0 bases at J, with 8 bases between. The CDR3 sequence is 13 residues long. Here the CDR3 reads CASEPNSGNTIYF. CDR3 coding DNA: TGTGCCAGTGAACCTAACTCTGGAAACACCATATATTTT. Based on the CDR3 plus reference TRBV19 and TRBJ1-3, the full variable domain is DGGITQSPKYLFRKEGQNVTLSCEQNLNHDAMYWYRQDPGQGLRLIYYSQIVNDFQKGDIAEGYSVSREKKESFPLTVTSAQKNPTAFYLCASEPNSGNTIYFGEGSWLTVV.

The CDR3 loop reads CASSLSGADTQYF. CDR3 bases: TGTGCCAGCAGCTTATCGGGAGCAGATACGCAGTATTTT. V and J are TRBV7-9 and TRBJ2-3; possibly TRBD2 for D (6 bases). Germline loops: CDR1 SEHNR, CDR2 FQNEAQ (reference sequence). V lost 2 bases and J 4 bases, leaving 7 bases between the germline ends. There are 13 residues in the CDR3. Together with reference TRBV7-9 and TRBJ2-3, the CDR3 gives the full variable domain: DTGVSQNPRHKITKRGQNVTFRCDPISEHNRLYWYRQTLGQGPEFLTYFQNEAQLEKSRLLSDRFSAERPKGSFSTLEIQRTEQGDSAMYLCASSLSGADTQYFGPGTRLTVL.

This rearrangement joins TRBV10-3 to TRBJ2-1; 8 bases line up with TRBD2. The V gene end was trimmed by 2 bases and the J gene end by 7 bases; junction bases not matched to a gene: 7. CDR3 size: 15 residues. The germline V gene has CDR1 ENHRY and CDR2 SYGVKD. The CDR3 protein is CAISEKREGRNEQFF. The CDR3 DNA reads as TGTGCCATCAGTGAGAAACGGGAGGGCCGTAATGAGCAGTTCTTC.

The chain employs TRBV10-3 and TRBJ2-7, with D perhaps TRBD1 or TRBD2 (5 bases each). Trimming cost V 3 bases and J 1 base, with 10 bases left between them. CDR1 ENHRY and CDR2 SYGVKD come from the germline V gene. CDR3 size: 14 residues. DNA for the CDR3: TGTGCCATCAGTGAAACGGGACCTTCCTACGAGCAGTACTTC. Translation gives CAISETGPSYEQYF.

The chain carries TRBV5-1 and TRBJ2-7; D is unresolved. Germline V CDR1 and CDR2: SGHRS, YFSETQ. The CDR3 spans 13 residues. The germline V and J ends were trimmed by 4 bases and 3 bases, with 11 bases remaining between them. This CDR3 is CASSPSGVYEQYF. The CDR3 coding sequence is TGCGCCAGCAGCCCCTCTGGGGTCTACGAGCAGTACTTC. The complete variable domain, with remaining parts taken from reference TRBV5-1 and TRBJ2-7, reads KAGVTQTPRYLIKTRGQQVTLSCSPISGHRSVSWYQQTPGQGLQFLFEYFSETQRNKGNFPGRFSGRQFSNSRSEMNVSTLELGDSALYLCASSPSGVYEQYFGPGTRLTVT.

CDR3 bases: TGTGCCTGGAGTGACACCGGGACAGGGGGCGTCTATGGCTACACCTTC. It specifies CAWSDTGTGGVYGYTF. The J gene is TRBJ1-2, the V gene TRBV30; 12 positions match TRBD1. This CDR3 has 16 amino acids. With V trimmed by 1 base and J by 4 bases, 7 bases remained unmatched. The V gene's germline CDR1 is GTSNPN and CDR2 SVGIG (reference sequence).

This clone was recorded only once. The chain carries TRBV18 and TRBJ2-3, with 8 positions matching TRBD1. Looked up from germline, CDR1 is KGHSH and CDR2 is LQKENI. The CDR3 covers 15 residues. The V and J ends lost 3 bases and 0 bases, in that order; junction bases with no gene match: 2. In DNA form, the CDR3 reads TGTGCCAGCTCACCCGGGACAGGTAGCACAGATACGCAGTATTTT. Translation: CASSPGTGSTDTQYF.

This rearrangement joins TRBV7-3 to TRBJ2-1; 14 nucleotides align to TRBD2. With V trimmed by 4 bases and J by 6 bases, 5 bases remained unmatched. The CDR3 has 16 residues. Germline V gives CDR1 SGHTA, CDR2 FQGTGA. CDR3 amino acids: CASSSGTSGGFNEQFF. The CDR3, as DNA: TGTGCCAGCAGCTCCGGGACTAGCGGGGGCTTCAATGAGCAGTTCTTC. The full variable domain, with the rest looked up from reference TRBV7-3 and TRBJ2-1, is GAGVSQTPSNKVTEKGKYVELRCDPISGHTALYWYRQSLGQGPEFLIYFQGTGAADDSGLPNDRFFAVRPEGSVSTLKIQRTERGDSAVYLCASSSGTSGGFNEQFFGPGTRLTVL.

This rearrangement joins TRBV6-1 to TRBJ1-1, with 8 bases fitting TRBD1. J lost 7 bases, V lost 5 bases, and 3 bases had no gene match. Germline CDR1 reads MNHNS; CDR2 reads SASEGT. The CDR3 length is 12 residues. The CDR3 bases are TGTGCCAGCAGTTTTACAGGGGGTGAAGCTTTCTTT. Protein product: CASSFTGGEAFF.

V and J are TRBV30 and TRBJ2-5; D is unresolved. The CDR3 is 13 amino acids. Germline lookup yields CDR1 GTSNPN and CDR2 SVGIG (reference sequence). V was clipped by 0 bases and J by 2 bases, with 7 bases between them. The CDR3 sequence is CAWSVGLQETQYF. The CDR3 DNA reads TGTGCCTGGAGTGTAGGGTTGCAAGAGACCCAGTACTTC. The full variable domain, rest sourced from reference TRBV30 and TRBJ2-5, is SQTIHQWPATLVQPVGSPLSLECTVEGTSNPNLYWYRQAAGRGLQLLFYSVGIGQISSEVPQNLSASRPQDRQFILSSKKLLLSDSGFYLCAWSVGLQETQYFGPGTRLLVL.

The chain is built from TRBV6-5 and TRBJ2-7; TRBD2 agrees at 9 bases. Germline trimming cut 8 bases from V and 3 bases from J; bases unmatched to any gene: 11. Germline V CDR1 and CDR2: MNHEY, SVGAGI. The CDR3 runs 15 residues. CDR3 amino acids: CASQLLDSGSYEQYF. Written as DNA, the CDR3 is TGTGCCAGCCAGTTATTGGATAGCGGGAGCTACGAGCAGTACTTC.

This clone was seen only a few times. CDR3 sequence reads: CASSEARTVYEQYF. CDR3 DNA: TGCGCCAGCAGTGAGGCCAGGACGGTCTACGAGCAGTACTTC. The chain is built from TRBV10-1 and TRBJ2-7; no definite D call. V was cut by 2 bases and J by 3 bases, with 11 bases left in between. Germline lookup yields CDR1 WNHNN and CDR2 SYGVQD (reference sequence). This CDR3 contains 14 residues.

The CDR3 region is CAWSVGGRGTQYF. CDR3 coding DNA: TGTGCCTGGAGTGTAGGGGGGCGAGGGACCCAGTACTTC. This rearrangement joins TRBV30 to TRBJ2-5; either TRBD1 or TRBD2 may fit D (6 bases each). The CDR3 totals 13 residues. V lost 0 bases and J lost 7, with 12 bases in between. The germline V gene has CDR1 GTSNPN and CDR2 SVGIG (reference sequence).

This chain links TRBV21-1 with TRBJ1-1; TRBD1, as called in the table, went unchecked against the DNA. TRBV21-1 is termed a pseudogene. The CDR3 loop spans 14 amino acids. CDR3 residues: CASSKDSLNTEAFF. For the CDR3, the DNA is TGTGCCAGCAGCAAGGACAGCTTGAACACTGAAGCTTTCTTT.

The V and J genes are TRBV30 and TRBJ1-3, with a tentative D call TRBD1 (6 bases). Germline V gene lookup returns CDR1 GTSNPN and CDR2 SVGIG (reference sequence). V was cut by 5 bases and J by 4 bases, with 12 bases left in between. The CDR3 is 13 residues long. The DNA for the CDR3 is TGTGCCTGGGCCGCCGACAGGGGAAACACCATATATTTT. This encodes CAWAADRGNTIYF.

The chain combines TRBV2 with TRBJ1-1, with D perhaps matching TRBD1 (6 bases). The germline CDR1 and CDR2 sequences are SNHLY and FYNNEI. This CDR3 has 15 residues. V was cut by 4 bases and J by 0 bases, with 12 bases left in between. The CDR3 sequence is CASSVRGGMNTEAFF. CDR3 nucleotides: TGTGCCAGCAGTGTTAGAGGGGGGATGAACACTGAAGCTTTCTTT. Complete variable domain (other parts from reference TRBV2 and TRBJ1-1): EPEVTQTPSHQVTQMGQEVILRCVPISNHLYFYWYRQILGQKVEFLVSFYNNEISEKSEIFDDQFSVERPDGSNFTLKIRSTKLEDSAMYFCASSVRGGMNTEAFFGQGTRLTVV.

The rearrangement links TRBV7-8 to TRBJ1-2; TRBD1 matches 8 bases. Trimming removed 0 bases from V and 4 bases from J; junction bases left unmatched: 7. CDR3 size: 16 residues. The germline CDR1 and CDR2 sequences are SGHVS and FQNEAQ. The DNA of the CDR3 is TGTGCCAGCAGCTTAGCGCCCCAGGGGGCTGGCTATGGCTACACCTTC. Protein: CASSLAPQGAGYGYTF. Full variable domain (rest looked up from reference TRBV7-8 and TRBJ1-2): GAGVSQSPRYKVAKRGQDVALRCDPISGHVSLFWYQQALGQGPEFLTYFQNEAQLDKSGLPSDRFFAERPEGSVSTLKIQRTQQEDSAVYLCASSLAPQGAGYGYTFGSGTRLTVV.